This T cell receptor (beta chain) was recorded in a study of CD8+CD57+ T cells in acquired aplastic anemia. Study information: Sorted cells (CD4+ and CD8+) yielded DNA amounts that averaged about 3.1 ug. Study conclusions and caveats: The CD8+ Simpson's diversity of patients and controls was not significantly different. Found in both controls and patients were twenty-nine CD8+ CDR3 sequences.

Trimming stripped 8 bases from V and 2 bases from J, with 9 bases between. This CDR3 contains 12 residues. Germline CDR1 ENHRY, CDR2 SYGVKD. Using genomic DNA as the template, TCR beta VDJ and CDR3 profiling was carried out. TCRdb independently ran MiXCR on the reads; one entry per CDR3 protein. This sample has a few hundred thousand distinct CDR3 sequences, with approximately 55% found just once. This clonotype was seen a handful of times. The antigen is undetermined. The rearrangement links TRBV10-3 to TRBJ2-5, with a weak D call TRBD2 (5 bases). This TCR came from a human donor with severe aplastic anemia or a healthy control (not recorded which). The sequenced material came from sorted CD4+, CD8+, or CD8+CD57+ T cells (not recorded which) from PBMCs. The CDR3 region is CAIGKRQETQYF. The CDR3 coding sequence is TGTGCCATCGGTAAGCGGCAAGAGACCCAGTACTTC.